This T cell receptor beta chain is from a study of blood T cell repertoires in COVID-19 (dated by TCRdb to the early 2020s). Describing the broader study: The collaborator samples originated in the United States, Italy and Spain and spanned the acute and convalescent phases of COVID-19. The material from the prospective study consisted of cDNA or gDNA derived from T cells, B-cell-depleted T cells, or PBMCs. Where available, HLA class I and class II types were taken from metadata supplied by the sample provider and were not determined by assay-based typing. The repertoires were released in a freely available public database intended as a resource for research on the immune response to SARS-CoV-2. Nearly every sample came with metadata listing a de-identified subject ID, COVID-19 status, age in years and sex. Samples came from the ongoing ImmuneRACE study (first 160 participants) plus 1,254 subjects from 6 global collaborators. Deeply sampled blood TCRbeta repertoires from subjects exposed to, actively infected with, or recovered from COVID-19 were included in the dataset.

Broad study findings and their caveats: Clinical and demographic metadata were provided uncurated, with the amount varying by source and participant.

The immunoSEQ Assay, a bias-controlled multiplex PCR, was used to amplify TCRbeta CDR3 regions from genomic DNA. As for the original processing: The number of nucleated cells in each sample was estimated from the amplification of reference gene primers within the assay. Sequence reads were collapsed and filtered to measure the absolute abundance of every unique TCRbeta CDR3 rearrangement. For each sample, productive Simpson clonality was calculated as the square root of Simpson's diversity index over productive rearrangements. TCRdb's version of the immuneACCESS table is confined to in-frame rearrangements and falls short of the full clone set. An unresolved V gene accounts for under half of the shortfall where checked; the remainder is of unknown origin. That table supplies the V and J calls and clone size; D and trimming were determined from the DNA. The table for this sample lists tens of thousands of clones; 80% of them were counted only once. Of the sample, around 19% is held by the ten largest clones.

The table lists this clone with a count of one. Its antigen target is currently unknown. Per-nucleotide qualities are absent, and no much larger clonotype sits a single base away. The collaborating institutions used their own protocols to collect whole blood in K2EDTA tubes. Collaborator samples were shipped for TCRbeta analysis as frozen whole blood, isolated PBMCs, or DNA extracted from either sample type. The sequenced sample was peripheral blood. This clonotype was sampled from a human donor in a cohort sampled during active COVID-19.

The encoded CDR3 is CASSPSGYEQYF. In nucleotides, the sequence is TGTGCCAGCAGCCCCTCGGGGTACGAGCAGTACTTC. The V and J segments used are TRBV7-8 and TRBJ2-7; the D region possibly corresponds to TRBD2 (5 bases align). From its cysteine to its phenylalanine, the CDR3 spans 12 amino acids. The retained sequence is limited to the CDR3, 36 bases, with the frame set at the first base. CDR1 and CDR2 are read off the germline V gene as SGHVS and FQNEAQ. The junction carries 9 bases between V and J, which are trimmed by 5 bases and 4 bases respectively. The CDR3, completed at both ends by the reference TRBV7-8 and TRBJ2-7 genes, gives the full variable domain GAGVSQSPRYKVAKRGQDVALRCDPISGHVSLFWYQQALGQGPEFLTYFQNEAQLDKSGLPSDRFFAERPEGSVSTLKIQRTQQEDSAVYLCASSPSGYEQYFGPGTRLTVT.